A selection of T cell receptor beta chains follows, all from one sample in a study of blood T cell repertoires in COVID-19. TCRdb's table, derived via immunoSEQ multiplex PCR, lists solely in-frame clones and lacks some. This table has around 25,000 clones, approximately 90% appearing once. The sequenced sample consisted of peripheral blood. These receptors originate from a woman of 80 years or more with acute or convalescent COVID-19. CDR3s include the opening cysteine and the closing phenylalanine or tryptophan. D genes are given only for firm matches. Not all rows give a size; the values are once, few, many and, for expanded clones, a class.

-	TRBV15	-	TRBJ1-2	TGTGCCACCAGCAGAGATCTCGTCAGTCTCTATGGCTACACCTTC	CATSRDLVSLYGYTF
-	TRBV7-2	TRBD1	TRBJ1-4	TGTGCCAGCAGCGCCATCCCCGGGACAGGGACCACAACTAATGAAAAACTGTTTTTT	CASSAIPGTGTTTNEKLFF
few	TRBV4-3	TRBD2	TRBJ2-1	TGCGCCAGCAGCCATAGTAGCGGGAGTCAGAATGAGCAGTTCTTC	CASSHSSGSQNEQFF
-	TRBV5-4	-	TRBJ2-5	TGTGCCAGCAGCTCTCTACAGGGCCCAGAGACCCAGTACTTC	CASSSLQGPETQYF
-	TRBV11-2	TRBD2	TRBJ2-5	TGTGCCAGCAGCTTCTCCAGACTAGCGGGGGGAGAGACCCAGTACTTC	CASSFSRLAGGETQYF
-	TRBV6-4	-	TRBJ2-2	TGTGCCAGCAGTGACTGGGCCTCCACCGGGGAGCTGTTTTTT	CASSDWASTGELFF
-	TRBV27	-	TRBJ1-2	TGTGCCAGCAGCAATGGACAGTGGACGGGCTACACCTTC	CASSNGQWTGYTF
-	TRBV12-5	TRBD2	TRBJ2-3	TGTGCTAGTGGTCGCGGACGGGGGGTAGAACCTAGCACAGATACGCAGTATTTT	CASGRGRGVEPSTDTQYF
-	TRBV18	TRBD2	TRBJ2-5	TGTGCCAGCTCACCACTAGCGGGAGGGGACGCAGAGACCCAGTACTTC	CASSPLAGGDAETQYF
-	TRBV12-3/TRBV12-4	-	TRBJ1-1	TGTGCCAGCAGTTTAGTGGGGAGCACTGAAGCTTTCTTT	CASSLVGSTEAFF
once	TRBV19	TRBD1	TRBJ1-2	TGTGCCAGTAGTATGAGGAACAGGGGGCTTGGCTACACCTTC	CASSMRNRGLGYTF
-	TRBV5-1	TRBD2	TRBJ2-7	TGCGCCAGCAGCTTTGGTAGCGGGGGGACCTACGAGCAGTACTTC	CASSFGSGGTYEQYF
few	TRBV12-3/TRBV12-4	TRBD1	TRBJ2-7	TGTGCCAGCAGTTTGGGACAGCCCTACGAGCAGTACTTC	CASSLGQPYEQYF
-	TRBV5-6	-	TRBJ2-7	TGTGCCAGCAGCTTGCTGGGGGACTTCTACGAGCAGTACTTC	CASSLLGDFYEQYF
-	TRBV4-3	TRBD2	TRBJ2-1	TGCGCCAGCAGCCAAGAGGCTAGCGGGAGGGCCTACAATGAGCAGTTCTTC	CASSQEASGRAYNEQFF
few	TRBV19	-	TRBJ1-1	TGTGCCAGTAGTACTCTCACCCAGGGTGGCCCTGAAGCTTTCTTT	CASSTLTQGGPEAFF
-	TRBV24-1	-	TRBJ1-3	TGTGCCACCAGCGCAGGGAACGGAAACACCATATATTTT	CATSAGNGNTIYF
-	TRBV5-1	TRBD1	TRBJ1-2	TGCGCCAGCAGCGGCCCTGAGACAGGGTTTTATGGCTACACCTTC	CASSGPETGFYGYTF
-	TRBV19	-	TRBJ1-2	TGTGCCAGTAGTATAGAGCCGGAGGGGTTGAGGTCTGGCTACACCTTC	CASSIEPEGLRSGYTF
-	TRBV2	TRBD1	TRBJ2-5	TGTGCCAGCAGCAAGGACAGGGTGGGACAAGAGACCCAGTACTTC	CASSKDRVGQETQYF
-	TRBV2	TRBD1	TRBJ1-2	TGTGCCAGCAGTTCCCAGGGGGCTCTAGGCTACACCTTC	CASSSQGALGYTF
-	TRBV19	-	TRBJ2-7	TGTGCCAGTAGTATAGATCCAGGGGCAAACGAGCAGTACTTC	CASSIDPGANEQYF
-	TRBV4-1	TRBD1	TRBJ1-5	TGCGCCAGCAGCCAACCCGACAGGGGCCCGAATCAGCCCCAGCATTTT	CASSQPDRGPNQPQHF
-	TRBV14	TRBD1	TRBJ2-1	TGTGCCAGCAGTCCCCACCTTGGACAGGGAAAGGACAATGAGCAGTTCTTC	CASSPHLGQGKDNEQFF
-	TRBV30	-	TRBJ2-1	TGTGCCTGGAGTGTACGCGGGCTAGGTGGCCCTAGGGAGCAGTTCTTC	CAWSVRGLGGPREQFF
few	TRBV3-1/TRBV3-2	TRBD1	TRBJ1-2	TGTGCCAGCAGCCCCACAGGGGGTTCTTTCTATGGCTACACCTTC	CASSPTGGSFYGYTF
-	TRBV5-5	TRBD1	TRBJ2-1	TGTGCCAGCAGCTTGGAGGACAGGCGCTACAATGAGCAGTTCTTC	CASSLEDRRYNEQFF
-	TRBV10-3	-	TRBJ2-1	TGTGCCACCCGAGGAGGGGCCGGCGATGAGCAGTTCTTC	CATRGGAGDEQFF
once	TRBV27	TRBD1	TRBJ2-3	TGTGCCAGCAGTTATAGACAGGGGGCGCGTGATACGCAGTATTTT	CASSYRQGARDTQYF
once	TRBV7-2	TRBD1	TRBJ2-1	TGTGCCAGCAGCGCGGACAGGGCAAATGAGCAGTTCTTC	CASSADRANEQFF
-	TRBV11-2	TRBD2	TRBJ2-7	TGTGCCAGCAGCCCACCTCCGGGACTAGCGGGGGGCCGGACGTACGAGCAGTACTTC	CASSPPPGLAGGRTYEQYF
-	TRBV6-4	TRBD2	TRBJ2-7	TGTGCCAGCACGCTAGCGGCGAGAACCTACGAGCAGTACTTC	CASTLAARTYEQYF
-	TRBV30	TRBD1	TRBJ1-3	TGTGCCTGGAGGACAGGGGCTGGAAACACCATATATTTT	CAWRTGAGNTIYF
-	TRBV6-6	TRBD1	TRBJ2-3	TGTGCCAGCAGTACCCCCCCCGACAGGGTCACAGATACGCAGTATTTT	CASSTPPDRVTDTQYF
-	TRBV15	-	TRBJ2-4	TGTGCCACCAGCAGAGAACTACTAAACATTCAGTACTTC	CATSRELLNIQYF
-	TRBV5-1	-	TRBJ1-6	TGCGCCAGCAGCTTGGCCCCCGGGATTACTGGCTCACCCCTCCACTTT	CASSLAPGITGSPLHF
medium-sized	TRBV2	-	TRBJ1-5	TGTGCCAGCAGTGATTCTGGAGCGGTAGGCAATCAGCCCCAGCATTTT	CASSDSGAVGNQPQHF
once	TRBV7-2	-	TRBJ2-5	TGTGCCAGCAGCTTTTCTCCAGGGGGCGGGAGAGAGACCCAGTACTTC	CASSFSPGGGRETQYF
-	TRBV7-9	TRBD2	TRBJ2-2	TGTGCCGCCGCTTTAAGCGGGAGTTGGACCGGGGAGCTGTTTTTT	CAAALSGSWTGELFF
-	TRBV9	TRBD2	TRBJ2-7	TGTGCCAGCAGCCCAAACCCCGGGGCTAGCGGGACGTACGAGCAGTACTTC	CASSPNPGASGTYEQYF
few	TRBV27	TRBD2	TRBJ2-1	TGTGCCAGCAGTCCTATAGCGGGAGGGTGGTACAATGAGCAGTTCTTC	CASSPIAGGWYNEQFF
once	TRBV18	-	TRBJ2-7	TGTGCCAGCTCACCACCCGCAGGGTCCTACGAGCAGTACTTC	CASSPPAGSYEQYF
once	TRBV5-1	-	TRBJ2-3	TGCGCCAGCAGAGATCGGACTACAGTTACAGATACGCAGTATTTT	CASRDRTTVTDTQYF
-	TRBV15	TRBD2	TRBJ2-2	TGTGCCACCAGCAGAGGGGTTGCGGGGGATCTCGGGGAGCTGTTTTTT	CATSRGVAGDLGELFF
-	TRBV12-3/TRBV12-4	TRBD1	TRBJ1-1	TGTGCCAGCAGGACAGGGGGGAGCACTGAAGCTTTCTTT	CASRTGGSTEAFF
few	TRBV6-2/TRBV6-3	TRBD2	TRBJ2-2	TGTGCCAGCAGTGGAGCGGGGGGGCCCACCGGGGAGCTGTTTTTT	CASSGAGGPTGELFF
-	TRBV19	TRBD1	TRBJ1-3	TGTGCCAGTAGTAAACAGGGGGCGCGGGTTGGAAACACCATATATTTT	CASSKQGARVGNTIYF
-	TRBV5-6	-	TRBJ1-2	TGTGCCAGCAGACAACCGGGAGTGGCGGAGGGGAAAGACTACACCTTC	CASRQPGVAEGKDYTF
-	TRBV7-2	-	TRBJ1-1	TGTGCCAGCAGCTTAAGAGGACAATCAAACACTGAAGCTTTCTTT	CASSLRGQSNTEAFF
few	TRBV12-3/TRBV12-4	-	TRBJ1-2	TGTGCCAGCAGTTTGGGGGGAAGGAGTGGCTACACCTTC	CASSLGGRSGYTF
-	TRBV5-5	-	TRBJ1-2	TGTGCCAGCAGCTTGGCCATACAGGGCTATGGCTACACCTTC	CASSLAIQGYGYTF
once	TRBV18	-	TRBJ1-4	TGTGCCAGCTCACCAACGGAACAGGCAACTAATGAAAAACTGTTTTTT	CASSPTEQATNEKLFF
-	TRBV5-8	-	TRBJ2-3	TGTGCCAGCACCCGAGGCGGCCGCAGTTCGGTAATTGGTACGCAGTATTTT	CASTRGGRSSVIGTQYF
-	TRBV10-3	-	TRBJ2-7	TGTGCCATCAGTGAAGGGCAGGGGCCGGGAGAGCAGTACTTC	CAISEGQGPGEQYF
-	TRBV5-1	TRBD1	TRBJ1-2	TGCGCCAGCAGCGGAGAGGGGGCGGACTATGGCTACACCTTC	CASSGEGADYGYTF
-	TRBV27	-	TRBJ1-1	TGTGCCAGCAGTTTACGGGGGGCAGGCGGAATTCGGGCTTTCTTT	CASSLRGAGGIRAFF
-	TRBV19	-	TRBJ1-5	TGTGCCAGTAATCAGGGCGTCAATCAGCCCCAGCATTTT	CASNQGVNQPQHF
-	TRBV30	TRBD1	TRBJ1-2	TGTGCCTGGAGTACAGGGGTGGATGGCTACACCTTC	CAWSTGVDGYTF
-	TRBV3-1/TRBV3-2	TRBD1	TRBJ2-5	TGTGCCAGCAGCCAGAAGGGGACAGGGGGTGGTATCGAGACCCAGTACTTC	CASSQKGTGGGIETQYF